These T cell receptor beta chains were read from a single sample in a study of blood T cell repertoires in COVID-19. The protocol was immunoSEQ multiplex PCR, while the TCRdb copy is restricted to in-frame clones and leaves out a portion. The sample yields roughly 73,000 clones, around 78% seen once. Sequenced sample: peripheral blood. The origin of the receptors is a human donor in a cohort sampled during active COVID-19. Each CDR3 is given without its conserved first and last residue. Each record gives: J gene, V gene, CDR3 length, CDR3 protein.

>TRBJ1-2|TRBV5-1|13
ASGRTGDDSYGYT
>TRBJ2-7|TRBV19|11
ASSNGGTYEQY
>TRBJ2-7|TRBV7-2|13
ASSTHAGGTYEQY
>TRBJ2-5|TRBV7-9|13
ASSLGFGGQETQY
>TRBJ2-7|TRBV20-1|13
SASEAGGRSYEQY
>TRBJ2-3|TRBV3-1/TRBV3-2|13
ASSLLAASTDTQY
>TRBJ2-1|TRBV11-2|10
ASSLQGYEQF
>TRBJ2-7|TRBV5-1|14
ASSPRRTESSYEQY
>TRBJ2-3|TRBV5-6|14
ASSPFGTNPTDTQY
>TRBJ2-3|TRBV11-2|14
ASSLPTGASTDTQY
>TRBJ1-1|TRBV7-2|12
ASSLGTGATEAF
>TRBJ2-7|TRBV10-3|13
AISERTSGTHEQY
>TRBJ2-7|TRBV7-9|14
ASSPLGGTGQYEQY
>TRBJ2-6|TRBV29-1|16
SVEDRGWGSSGANVLT
>TRBJ1-2|TRBV5-6|12
ASSLEGAYYGYT